This entry concerns a single T cell receptor beta chain. The sample comes from a study of blood T cell repertoires in COVID-19. On the study more broadly: Italy, Spain and the United States were the sources of the convalescent and acute COVID-19 samples. From T cells, B-cell-depleted T cells, or PBMCs came the material, which was cDNA or gDNA.

The CDR3 covers 12 residues. The V end was cut by 3 bases, the J end by 5 bases, with 7 bases between. Germline V CDR1 and CDR2: MNHEY, SVGAGI. Only in-frame clones appear in the TCRdb table, and some are missing; sequencing was by immunoSEQ multiplex PCR. The repertoire consists of about 200,000 clones, with around 81% occurring once and the leading ten covering more than 8.5%. The sequence derives from a woman in her forties or fifties with acute COVID-19. Material for sequencing was PBMCs or T cells enriched from blood (not recorded which). The chain has TRBV6-5 and TRBJ1-2, with D tentatively TRBD1 (5 bases). CDR3 sequence (DNA): TGTGCCAGCAGTTATGGGGCGTATGGCTACACCTTC. This sequence encodes CASSYGAYGYTF.